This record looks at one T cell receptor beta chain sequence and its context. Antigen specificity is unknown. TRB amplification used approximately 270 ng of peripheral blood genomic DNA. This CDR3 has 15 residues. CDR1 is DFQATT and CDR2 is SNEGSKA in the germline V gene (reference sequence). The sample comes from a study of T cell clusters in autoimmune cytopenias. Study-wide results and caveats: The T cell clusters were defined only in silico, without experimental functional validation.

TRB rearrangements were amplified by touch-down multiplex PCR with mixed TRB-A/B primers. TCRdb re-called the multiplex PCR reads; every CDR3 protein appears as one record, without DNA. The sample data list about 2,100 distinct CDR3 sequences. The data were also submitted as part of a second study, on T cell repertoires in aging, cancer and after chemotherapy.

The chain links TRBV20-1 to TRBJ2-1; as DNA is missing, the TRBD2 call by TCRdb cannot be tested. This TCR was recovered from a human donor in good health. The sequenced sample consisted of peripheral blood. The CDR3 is CSARDPAGGRNEQFF.